This is a list of T cell receptor beta chains from one sample in a study of blood T cell repertoires in COVID-19. The method was immunoSEQ multiplex PCR; TCRdb's version includes in-frame clones alone and lacks a portion of them. The sample has 250,000 or so clones; around 88% are singletons. Sequenced input: PBMCs or T cells enriched from blood (not recorded which). These receptors came from a woman aged 35 to 49 with acute COVID-19. Each CDR3 is given with its conserved first and last residue. Each record gives: J gene, clone size, V gene, D gene, CDR3 length, CDR3 protein, CDR3 DNA. D genes are given only for firm matches. Size values are once, few and many counts, or a class for expanded clones, and some rows have none.

TRBJ2-2,-,TRBV3-1/TRBV3-2,TRBD2,16,CASSQETVGGRAGLFF,TGTGCCAGCAGCCAAGAAACGGTTGGCGGGAGGGCCGGGCTGTTTTTT
TRBJ2-2,few,TRBV7-6,-,13,CASSPDSTGELFF,TGTGCCAGCAGCCCCGACAGCACCGGGGAGCTGTTTTTT
TRBJ1-5,-,TRBV21-1,-,15,CASSSQTGCNQPQHF,TGTGCCAGCAGCAGTCAGACAGGTTGCAATCAGCCCCAGCATTTT
TRBJ1-6,-,TRBV5-5,-,18,CASSLGPWEGTYNSPLHF,TGTGCCAGCAGCTTGGGGCCCTGGGAGGGGACTTATAATTCACCCCTCCACTTT
TRBJ2-5,-,TRBV18,-,15,CASSPLGQTAETQYF,TGTGCCAGCTCACCGCTAGGACAGACGGCGGAGACCCAGTACTTC
TRBJ2-3,-,TRBV30,TRBD2,15,CAWSEGGRGTDTQYF,TGTGCCTGGAGTGAGGGCGGGAGAGGAACAGATACGCAGTATTTT
TRBJ2-1,few,TRBV30,-,14,CAWSGSSTHNEQFF,TGTGCCTGGAGCGGATCTAGTACCCACAATGAGCAGTTCTTC
TRBJ1-3,-,TRBV7-2,-,15,CASSPGPGVGNTIYF,TGTGCCAGCAGCCCCGGCCCCGGGGTCGGAAACACCATATATTTT
TRBJ1-2,-,TRBV5-6,-,14,CASSLDRSNYGYTF,TGTGCCAGCAGCTTGGACAGGAGCAACTATGGCTACACCTTC
TRBJ2-1,-,TRBV11-3,TRBD2,12,CASTAGENEQFF,TGTGCCAGCACGGCGGGAGAAAATGAGCAGTTCTTC
TRBJ2-7,-,TRBV7-2,TRBD2,17,CASRPVPGLAGDHEQYF,TGTGCCAGCAGGCCGGTCCCGGGACTAGCGGGGGACCACGAGCAGTACTTC
TRBJ1-1,-,TRBV20-1,-,15,CSASLPSGVNTEAFF,TGCAGTGCTAGTCTCCCTTCGGGGGTTAACACTGAAGCTTTCTTT
TRBJ1-6,-,TRBV5-4,-,17,CASSLFSRASYNSPLHF,TGTGCCAGCAGCTTGTTTTCGAGGGCATCCTATAATTCACCCCTCCACTTT
TRBJ1-2,-,TRBV18,TRBD1,17,CASSPPSRQTGIRVYTF,TGTGCCAGCTCACCACCTTCCCGCCAGACAGGGATAAGGGTCTACACCTTC
TRBJ1-2,-,TRBV12-3/TRBV12-4,-,13,CASRGSGDYGYTF,TGTGCCAGCAGAGGTTCAGGGGACTATGGCTACACCTTC
TRBJ1-5,-,TRBV5-1,-,13,CASSQQGDQPQHF,TGCGCCAGCAGCCAGCAGGGTGATCAGCCCCAGCATTTT
TRBJ1-1,-,TRBV5-1,-,13,CASSSGQYTEAFF,TGCGCCAGCAGCAGCGGCCAGTACACTGAAGCTTTCTTT
TRBJ2-5,-,TRBV6-5,TRBD1,15,CASSRGQGTSETQYF,TGTGCCAGCAGTAGAGGACAGGGTACATCAGAGACCCAGTACTTC
TRBJ2-5,-,TRBV6-2/TRBV6-3,TRBD1,17,CASSPHPGGTGWETQYF,TGTGCCAGCAGTCCCCATCCCGGCGGGACAGGGTGGGAGACCCAGTACTTC
TRBJ1-1,-,TRBV10-3,TRBD1,16,CAISGQGKVGNTEAFF,TGTGCCATCAGTGGACAGGGGAAAGTCGGGAACACTGAAGCTTTCTTT
TRBJ1-2,-,TRBV2,-,14,CASSGRADNYGYTF,TGTGCCAGCAGTGGGAGGGCTGATAACTATGGCTACACCTTC
TRBJ1-3,-,TRBV29-1,-,15,CSVTSTGGTGNTIYF,TGCAGCGTCACTTCCACGGGAGGGACTGGAAACACCATATATTTT
TRBJ2-1,-,TRBV19,TRBD2,18,CASSPNQRIAGGNNEQFF,TGTGCCAGTAGCCCGAACCAACGAATAGCGGGGGGCAACAATGAGCAGTTCTTC
TRBJ2-7,once,TRBV7-2,-,14,CASSLAGTRGEQYF,TGTGCCAGCAGCTTAGCCGGGACACGGGGCGAGCAGTACTTC
TRBJ1-6,-,TRBV27,-,15,CASSTNREKNSPLHF,TGTGCCAGCAGTACGAACAGGGAGAAGAATTCACCCCTCCACTTT
TRBJ2-7,few,TRBV5-1,TRBD2,15,CASSSASGDPYEQYF,TGCGCCAGCAGCTCCGCTAGCGGGGACCCTTACGAGCAGTACTTC
TRBJ2-2,once,TRBV5-4,TRBD1,16,CASSPGQGARTGELFF,TGTGCCAGCAGCCCGGGACAGGGGGCGAGGACCGGGGAGCTGTTTTTT